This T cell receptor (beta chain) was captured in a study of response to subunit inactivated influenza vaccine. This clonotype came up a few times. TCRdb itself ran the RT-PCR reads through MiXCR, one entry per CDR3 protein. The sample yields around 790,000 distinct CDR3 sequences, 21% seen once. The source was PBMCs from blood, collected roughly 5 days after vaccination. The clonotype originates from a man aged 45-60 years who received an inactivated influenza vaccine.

CDR3 in DNA: TGTGCCAGCAGTCATCCGACAGGGACAGGCGAGCAGTACTTC. It translates to CASSHPTGTGEQYF. The gene calls are TRBV28 and TRBJ2-7, with TRBD1 identical over 8 bases. There are 14 residues in the CDR3. Germline values: CDR1 MDHEN, CDR2 SYDVKM. The J segment lost 6 bases and the V segment lost 5 bases, leaving 9 bases of the junction unmatched.